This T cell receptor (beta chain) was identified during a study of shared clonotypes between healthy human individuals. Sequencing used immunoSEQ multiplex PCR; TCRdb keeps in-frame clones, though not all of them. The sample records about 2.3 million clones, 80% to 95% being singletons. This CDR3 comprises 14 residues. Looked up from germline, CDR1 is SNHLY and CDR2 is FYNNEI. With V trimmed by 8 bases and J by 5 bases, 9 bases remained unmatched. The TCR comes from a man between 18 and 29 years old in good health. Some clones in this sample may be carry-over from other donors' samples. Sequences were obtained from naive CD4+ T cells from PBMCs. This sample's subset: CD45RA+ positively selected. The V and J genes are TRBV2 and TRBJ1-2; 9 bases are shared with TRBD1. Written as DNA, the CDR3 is TGTGCCAGCGGTAGACAGGGGGGTCCTTATGGCTACACCTTC. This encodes CASGRQGGPYGYTF.